This T cell receptor beta chain comes out of a study of T cells in localized non-small cell lung cancer. Findings of the study overall: The greatest T cell clonality was found in uninvolved adjacent lung (higher than in tumor). Appearances in adjacent lung were noted for a median about 50 of the top 100 tumor clones.

With regard to this clone: As yet, its antigen is unknown.

Measured with immunoSEQ multiplex PCR; TCRdb has only the in-frame clones, and not every one. The top ten clones hold almost 8% of a sample with some 41,000 clones, 83% of them seen once. The source of this sequence is a man between 40 and 75 years old with stage II lung adenocarcinoma. Specimen: PBMCs, collected before any cancer treatment.

The CDR3 coding sequence is TGCAGTGCTCGCCCCGATGAGACCCAGTACTTC. This encodes CSARPDETQYF. The chain links TRBV20-1 to TRBJ2-5; no firm D call. There are 11 residues in the CDR3. Per germline, CDR1 DFQATT and CDR2 SNEGSKA (reference sequence). V was trimmed by 5 bases and J by 5 bases, leaving 9 bases between them.